This T cell receptor (beta chain) was captured in a study of multiple sclerosis patients with progressive multifocal leukoencephalopathy. Points from the study as a whole: Expanded clones at PML onset predated and persisted through natalizumab therapy.

Sequenced by immunoSEQ multiplex PCR; TCRdb stores in-frame clones only, minus some. The profile covers more than 25,000 clones, with around 90% appearing a single time and about 1.1% taken by the ten largest. Sample time point: before natalizumab initiation. T0 refers to blood drawn before natalizumab was first infused. Germline assignment: CDR1 MDHEN and CDR2 SYDVKM. V was pared by 7 bases and J by 0 bases, with 21 bases between. CDR3 size: 17 residues. Comment on this clone: Its antigen is currently unknown.

The sequenced sample was PBMCs. The rearrangement links TRBV28 to TRBJ1-2; D call uncertain. The receptor was derived from a human donor with multiple sclerosis. DNA for the CDR3: TGTGCCAGCACACGGCCGCGGGAAACTCAAGCTAACTATGGCTACACCTTC. Amino acid sequence: CASTRPRETQANYGYTF.